These 15 T cell receptor beta chains came from one sample sequenced in a study of response to subunit inactivated influenza vaccine. Using its own MiXCR run on the RT-PCR reads, TCRdb lists one record per CDR3 protein. Of approximately 730,000 distinct CDR3 sequences listed, roughly 14% are singletons. The specimen was PBMCs from blood, collected roughly 2 weeks before vaccination. All receptors come from a man in his forties or fifties who received an inactivated influenza vaccine.

In this sample, this clonotype turned up a few times. The chain uses TRBV5-1 and TRBJ2-7, with a possible D match to TRBD2 (7 bases). The CDR3 length is 15 residues. Germline V gene lookup returns CDR1 SGHRS and CDR2 YFSETQ. V dropped 2 bases and J dropped 0 bases, with 12 bases sitting between them. The CDR3 reads CASSFAGGPSYEQYF. Written as DNA, the CDR3 is TGCGCCAGCAGCTTTGCCGGGGGGCCCTCCTACGAGCAGTACTTC.

This clonotype has a count of ten or more. The rearrangement uses TRBV27 and TRBJ2-7; the match to TRBD1 covers 8 bases. V shed 4 bases and J 5 bases; nucleotides not matched to a gene: 13. The germline gives CDR1 MNHEY, CDR2 SMNVEV (reference sequence). The CDR3 loop spans 16 amino acids. The CDR3 sequence: CASSSNRWTGYHEQYF. The CDR3 region has the DNA TGTGCCAGCAGTTCCAACCGGTGGACAGGGTACCACGAGCAGTACTTC.

The table lists this clonotype with many counts. This chain joins TRBV7-9 and TRBJ2-7; no firm D call. Germline V CDR1 and CDR2: SEHNR, FQNEAQ (reference sequence). The CDR3 has 12 amino acids. V lost 1 base and J 2 bases, leaving 3 bases between the germline ends. The CDR3 sequence: CASSLGAYEQYF. CDR3 nucleotides: TGTGCCAGCAGCTTAGGGGCCTACGAGCAGTACTTC. The whole variable domain, filled in from reference TRBV7-9 and TRBJ2-7, reads DTGVSQNPRHKITKRGQNVTFRCDPISEHNRLYWYRQTLGQGPEFLTYFQNEAQLEKSRLLSDRFSAERPKGSFSTLEIQRTEQGDSAMYLCASSLGAYEQYFGPGTRLTVT.

This clonotype was found many times. CDR3 protein: CSASDTGVADTQYF. The CDR3 bases are TGCAGTGCTAGTGATACGGGAGTAGCAGATACGCAGTATTTT. This sequence joins TRBV20-1 and TRBJ2-3; D is perhaps TRBD2 (6 bases). The CDR3 covers 14 residues. Trimming removed 3 bases from V and 4 bases from J, with 14 bases in between. Germline CDR1 DFQATT, CDR2 SNEGSKA (reference sequence).

This clonotype appeared a few times. The rearrangement uses TRBV5-1 and TRBJ2-3; 11 nucleotides align to TRBD2. CDR1 is SGHRS, CDR2 YFSETQ, per germline. The CDR3 sequence is 16 residues long. Trimming at V came to 4 bases and at J to 3 bases, leaving 7 bases not matched to a gene. The CDR3 sequence: CASSGMTSGTTDTQYF. The DNA for the CDR3 is TGCGCCAGCAGCGGTATGACTAGCGGGACTACAGATACGCAGTATTTT.

V and J are TRBV10-3 and TRBJ1-1, with D perhaps TRBD1 (6 bases). The V end lost 10 bases, the J end lost 1 base, and 10 bases lay between the germline ends. This CDR3 contains 12 residues. Germline CDR1 is ENHRY and CDR2 is SYGVKD. For the CDR3, the DNA is TGTGCCACGAGACAGGCGAACACTGAAGCTTTCTTT. It codes for CATRQANTEAFF.

This clonotype was picked up many times. This sequence joins TRBV6-2 or TRBV6-3 and TRBJ1-1; D unresolved. This CDR3 region has 14 residues. The V gene's germline CDR1 is MNHEY and CDR2 SVGEGT. V was cut by 6 bases and J by 0 bases, with 11 bases left in between. The CDR3 DNA is TGTGCCAGCAGCCCCGGACGGATGAACACTGAAGCTTTCTTT. The encoded protein is CASSPGRMNTEAFF.

This clonotype was picked up a small number of times. The chain joins TRBV7-2 to TRBJ2-3; D may correspond to TRBD1 or TRBD2 (6 bases each). Per germline, CDR1 SGHTA and CDR2 FQGNSA. This CDR3 is built from 16 residues. With 2 bases removed from V and 3 bases from J, the gap between germline ends came to 15 bases. The CDR3 spells CASSLWGAPSTDTQYF. The CDR3 coding sequence is TGTGCCAGCAGCTTATGGGGGGCTCCGTCAACAGATACGCAGTATTTT.

CDR3 amino acids: CASKLRGLSGELFF. CDR3 DNA: TGTGCCAGCAAATTAAGGGGACTCTCCGGGGAGCTGTTTTTT. V is TRBV28 and J is TRBJ2-2; tentative D call: TRBD2 (6 bases). The CDR3 is made up of 14 amino acids. Per germline, CDR1 MDHEN and CDR2 SYDVKM. Trimming left V 7 bases short and J 6 bases short, with 15 bases between.

This rearrangement joins TRBV18 to TRBJ2-7; the D is unclear. Germline lookup yields CDR1 KGHSH and CDR2 LQKENI. The V end lost 3 bases, the J end lost 3 bases, and 9 bases lay between the germline ends. The CDR3 extends over 13 amino acids. CDR3 nucleotide sequence: TGTGCCAGCTCACCTCTGTTAGACTACGAGCAGTACTTC. This translates into CASSPLLDYEQYF.

The chain joins TRBV4-3 to TRBJ2-3; D is possibly TRBD2 (6 bases). The CDR3 contains 17 residues. Germline V gene lookup returns CDR1 LGHNA and CDR2 YSLEER. Trimming took 1 base from V and 3 from J, leaving 17 bases between them. The CDR3 is CASSQASGLARTDTQYF. For the CDR3, the DNA is TGCGCCAGCAGCCAAGCGTCCGGGCTAGCGAGGACAGATACGCAGTATTTT.

This clonotype was recorded many times. The chain links TRBV7-2 to TRBJ1-2, with D maybe TRBD1 (6 bases). Germline CDR1 is SGHTA and CDR2 is FQGNSA. Trimming took 3 bases from V and 5 from J, leaving 13 bases between them. CDR3 length: 14 residues. The CDR3 loop reads CASSLSQGIYGYTF. The CDR3 DNA reads TGTGCCAGCAGCTTGAGTCAGGGGATATATGGCTACACCTTC.

The chain employs TRBV20-1 and TRBJ2-3, with 7 bases aligning to TRBD1. Per the germline V gene, CDR1 is DFQATT and CDR2 is SNEGSKA (reference sequence). With 3 bases clipped from V and 4 bases from J, the junction kept 7 bases outside the gene matches. This CDR3 has 14 amino acids. CDR3 sequence: CSARERGLADTQYF. Written as DNA, the CDR3 is TGCAGTGCTAGGGAGAGGGGGCTCGCAGATACGCAGTATTTT.

V and J are TRBV20-1 and TRBJ2-3; 9 positions agree with TRBD2. CDR1 is DFQATT, CDR2 SNEGSKA, per germline (reference sequence). V dropped 6 bases and J dropped 4; count of bases not matched to a gene: 5. The CDR3 has 13 residues. The CDR3 nucleotides read TGCAGTGCCGCGGGGGGGCCCGCAGATACGCAGTATTTT. Residues: CSAAGGPADTQYF.

CDR3 nucleotides: TGTGCCAGCAGCTTAGCAGGGGCCTCACCTTCCTACGAGCAGTACTTC. Protein sequence: CASSLAGASPSYEQYF. The rearrangement joins TRBV11-2 to TRBJ2-7; possibly TRBD1 for D (6 bases). CDR1 is SGHAT and CDR2 is FQNNGV in the germline V gene. The V end lost 1 base, the J end lost 1 base, and 14 bases lay between the germline ends. CDR3 length: 16 amino acids.